A single sample is the source of the 24 T cell receptor beta chains below, sequenced in a study of blood T cells in healthy people across ages. Primed by a sample-barcoded 5' primer and a J-beta primer mix, a second PCR proceeded for roughly 7 to 11 cycles. One entry per CDR3 protein results from TCRdb running MiXCR on the 5' RACE reads. The data show over 1.5 million distinct CDR3 sequences, around half seen once. The sample taken for sequencing was blood. These receptor sequences come from a woman in her thirties or forties in good health.

The chain uses TRBV10-3 and TRBJ1-1, with a possible D match to TRBD1 (5 bases). CDR1 and CDR2 (germline): ENHRY, SYGVKD. This CDR3 contains 16 residues. The germline V and J ends were trimmed by 6 bases and 0 bases, with 17 bases remaining between them. CDR3 residues: CAIRKAGPGVNTEAFF. DNA for the CDR3: TGTGCCATCAGAAAAGCGGGACCCGGCGTGAACACTGAAGCTTTCTTT.

The gene calls are TRBV20-1 and TRBJ2-2, with TRBD2 matching 9 bases. Germline V CDR1 and CDR2: DFQATT, SNEGSKA (reference sequence). CDR3 length: 13 residues. With V trimmed by 3 bases and J by 5 bases, 1 base remained unmatched. The CDR3 DNA sequence: TGCAGTGCTAGGAGCGGGGGGACCGGGGAGCTGTTTTTT. Translated: CSARSGGTGELFF.

This sequence joins TRBV9 and TRBJ2-1; 8 bases fit TRBD1. Unmatched junction bases numbered 8, after V lost 3 bases and J lost 9 bases. Germline V lookup: CDR1 SGDLS, CDR2 YYNGEE. This CDR3 is built from 14 residues. CDR3 sequence: CASSARQGSSEQFF. CDR3 DNA: TGTGCCAGCAGCGCCAGACAGGGGTCGAGTGAGCAGTTCTTC.

This clonotype was found many times. The chain is built from TRBV29-1 and TRBJ2-5; D is possibly TRBD1 (7 bases). Looked up from germline, CDR1 is SQVTM and CDR2 is ANQGSEA. This CDR3 is 14 amino acids long. V was pared by 4 bases and J by 2 bases, with 14 bases between. The CDR3 reads CSVGQGGRQETQYF. The CDR3 nucleotides are TGCAGCGTTGGTCAGGGGGGCAGGCAAGAGACCCAGTACTTC. Full variable domain (missing parts from reference TRBV29-1 and TRBJ2-5): SAVISQKPSRDICQRGTSLTIQCQVDSQVTMMFWYRQQPGQSLTLIATANQGSEATYESGFVIDKFPISRPNLTFSTLTVSNMSPEDSSIYLCSVGQGGRQETQYFGPGTRLLVL.

This clonotype was seen a handful of times. The V call is TRBV20-1, the J call TRBJ2-3; 8 nucleotides match TRBD1. With 3 bases clipped from V and 8 bases from J, the junction kept 4 bases outside the gene matches. Germline V gene data show CDR1 as DFQATT and CDR2 as SNEGSKA (reference sequence). This CDR3 contains 12 residues. CDR3 bases: TGCAGTGCTAGTGGACAGGGTGGTACGCAGTATTTT. Translated, it gives CSASGQGGTQYF.

V gene TRBV9 combines with J gene TRBJ2-4; TRBD1 matches at 8 bases. CDR1 and CDR2 from the germline V gene are SGDLS and YYNGEE. The J segment lost 6 bases and the V segment lost 0 bases, leaving 2 bases of the junction unmatched. The length of the CDR3 is 14 residues. The CDR3 sequence: CASSVEGTGNIQYF. CDR3 DNA: TGTGCCAGCAGCGTAGAAGGGACAGGAAACATTCAGTACTTC.

A word on this clonotype: One end of the junction fails to match germline, which may point to a read error. The chain joins TRBV29-1 to TRBJ2-6, with TRBD1 as a possible D gene (5 bases). The germline gives CDR1 SQVTM, CDR2 ANQGSEA. The CDR3 spans 13 residues. CDR3 in DNA: TGCAGCGTTGAAGGGAGTGGGGCCAACGTCCAGACTTTC. It codes for CSVEGSGANVQTF.

The chain links TRBV6-5 to TRBJ1-1; possibly TRBD1 for D (5 bases). CDR1 is MNHEY, CDR2 SVGAGI, per germline. V was shortened by 5 bases and J by 4 bases, with 11 bases between the two germline ends. The CDR3 has 13 residues. CDR3 in amino acids: CASSDQGSTEAFF. The CDR3 coding sequence is TGTGCCAGCAGTGACCAGGGAAGCACTGAAGCTTTCTTT.

This chain links TRBV5-1 with TRBJ2-5, with a possible D match to TRBD2 (6 bases). Judging by the DNA end, TRBJ2-7 fits better; the J call may be wrong. CDR1 is SGHRS and CDR2 is YFSETQ in the germline V gene. The CDR3 covers 15 residues. The CDR3 nucleotides read TGCGCCAGCGGCAAGGGTAGCGGTGGTTACTACGAGCAGTACTTC. It translates to CASGKGSGGYYEQYF.

This clonotype was seen a few times. CDR3 coding DNA: TGCAGCGTTGAAGTAAGACAGACCTACTCCTACGAGCAGTACTTC. Residues: CSVEVRQTYSYEQYF. V and J are TRBV29-1 and TRBJ2-7, with a weak D call TRBD1 (5 bases). Germline loops: CDR1 SQVTM, CDR2 ANQGSEA. The CDR3 length is 15 residues. V lost 1 base and J 0 bases, leaving 13 bases between the germline ends.

The chain uses TRBV4-1 and TRBJ2-3; perhaps D is TRBD1 or TRBD2 (5 bases each). Trimming removed 4 bases from V and 0 bases from J, with 14 bases in between. This CDR3 comprises 16 residues. The germline gives CDR1 MGHRA, CDR2 YSYEKL. The chain's CDR3 is CASSLGEGPSTDTQYF. Written as DNA, the CDR3 is TGCGCCAGCAGCCTGGGGGAAGGTCCTAGCACAGATACGCAGTATTTT.

As to this clonotype: The DNA is omitted, as the CDR3 cannot be located on it reliably, and the CDR3 follows TCRdb's listing. The rearrangement links TRBV7-2 to TRBJ2-5; TRBD1 was called by the table and not checked on the DNA. The germline gives CDR1 SGHTA, CDR2 FQGNSA. Both ends counted, the CDR3 spans 16 residues. This CDR3 is CASSLVVGQGAGERYF.

The chain recombines TRBV7-9 with TRBJ1-4; D unresolved. The V end was cut by 1 base, the J end by 8 bases, with 17 bases between. CDR3 length equals 16 residues. Germline V gene data show CDR1 as SEHNR and CDR2 as FQNEAQ (reference sequence). The DNA for the CDR3 is TGTGCCAGCAGCTTAGAACAGCCCGACGGAGAGGAAAAACTGTTTTTT. Protein sequence: CASSLEQPDGEEKLFF.

CDR3 sequence reads: CASSYSLGLADTDTQYF. In DNA form, the CDR3 reads TGTGCCAGCAGTTACTCGTTGGGACTAGCGGATACAGATACGCAGTATTTT. The V call is TRBV6-2 or TRBV6-3, the J call TRBJ2-3; 11 bases match TRBD2. Germline CDR1 and CDR2: MNHEY and SVGEGT. The CDR3 totals 17 residues. J lost 3 bases, V lost 0 bases, and 5 bases had no gene match.

The chain has TRBV28 and TRBJ1-1; 8 nucleotides align to TRBD1. The CDR3 length is 14 residues. With V trimmed by 6 bases and J by 0 bases, 3 bases remained unmatched. Germline V lookup: CDR1 MDHEN, CDR2 SYDVKM. This chain's CDR3 is CASRQGGMNTEAFF. For the CDR3, the DNA is TGTGCCAGCAGACAGGGGGGCATGAACACTGAAGCTTTCTTT.

The V call is TRBV24-1, the J call TRBJ2-3; D is ambiguous. This CDR3 is 14 amino acids long. The germline V gene encodes CDR1 KGHDR and CDR2 SFDVKD. Trimming stripped 4 bases from V and 2 bases from J, with 9 bases between. The CDR3 protein is CATSDRLFTDTQYF. The DNA for the CDR3 is TGTGCCACCAGTGACAGGCTTTTCACAGATACGCAGTATTTT.

With respect to this clonotype: A read error may explain this, as a much larger clone is one base away. The V and J genes are TRBV29-1 and TRBJ1-2; the D is unclear. Trimming shortened V by 7 bases and J by 7 bases, and 19 bases separated the two germline ends. The CDR3 has 13 amino acids. Germline V lookup: CDR1 SQVTM, CDR2 ANQGSEA. CDR3 DNA: TGCAGCGCGCGAGAGAGGAGGCGGGGTGGCTACACCTTC. Translating gives CSARERRRGGYTF.

This clonotype has only a few counts. V usage is TRBV4-2 and J usage is TRBJ2-3; D is perhaps TRBD1 or TRBD2 (5 bases each). The CDR3 covers 17 residues. The germline V gene encodes CDR1 LGHNA and CDR2 YNFKEQ. Trimming removed 4 bases from V and 6 bases from J, with 23 bases in between. DNA for the CDR3: TGTGCCAGCAGCCTGGTAGGGACGGCGAGCGTAGGGGATACGCAGTATTTT. Its translation is CASSLVGTASVGDTQYF.

CDR3 nucleotide sequence: TGTGCCAGCAGGGGGGGACAGGTCCAAGGCTATGGCTACACCTTC. It specifies CASRGGQVQGYGYTF. The rearrangement joins TRBV25-1 to TRBJ1-2, with 8 positions matching TRBD1. V gave up 6 bases and J gave up 4 bases; unmatched junction bases: 10. The CDR3 totals 15 residues. Per the germline V gene, CDR1 is MGHDK and CDR2 is SYGVNS.

This clonotype was recorded a few times. The chain carries TRBV5-1 and TRBJ1-2, with D possibly matching TRBD1 (5 bases). The CDR3 covers 13 residues. V lost 1 base and J 6 bases, leaving 10 bases between the germline ends. From germline, CDR1 is SGHRS and CDR2 YFSETQ. CDR3 nucleotide sequence: TGCGCCAGCAGCTTGTCGCTGGGGGATGGCTACACCTTC. Its translation is CASSLSLGDGYTF.

This clonotype was observed a few times. This sequence joins TRBV2 and TRBJ2-4; D ambiguous. Germline loops: CDR1 SNHLY, CDR2 FYNNEI. The V gene lost 7 bases and the J gene lost 0 bases, with 19 bases spanning the gap. The CDR3 runs to 17 residues. CDR3 bases: TGTGCCAGCACTCTGGAAGGGCCGACGTTAGCCAAAAACATTCAGTACTTC. This translates into CASTLEGPTLAKNIQYF.

V and J are TRBV20-1 and TRBJ2-5; D possibly uses TRBD1 or TRBD2 (5 bases each). Trimming removed 5 bases from V and 11 bases from J, with 18 bases in between. Germline loops: CDR1 DFQATT, CDR2 SNEGSKA (reference sequence). The CDR3 has 12 residues. CDR3 sequence reads: CSAEGTRNEQYF. The CDR3 DNA reads as TGCAGTGCTGAGGGGACCCGGAATGAGCAGTACTTC.

This clonotype has more than one count but fewer than ten. V usage is TRBV7-2 and J usage is TRBJ2-7, with TRBD1 matching 7 bases. Germline values: CDR1 SGHTA, CDR2 FQGNSA. CDR3 size: 15 residues. Trimming removed 3 bases from V and 0 bases from J; junction bases left unmatched: 5. In DNA, the CDR3 is TGTGCCAGCAGCTTGAAGGGACAGACCTCCTACGAGCAGTACTTC. It is translated as CASSLKGQTSYEQYF. Complete variable domain (other parts from reference TRBV7-2 and TRBJ2-7): GAGVSQSPSNKVTEKGKDVELRCDPISGHTALYWYRQSLGQGLEFLIYFQGNSAPDKSGLPSDRFSAERTGGSVSTLTIQRTQQEDSAVYLCASSLKGQTSYEQYFGPGTRLTVT.

The chain links TRBV7-2 to TRBJ2-7; D is tentatively TRBD1 or TRBD2 (6 bases each). Germline CDR1 reads SGHTA; CDR2 reads FQGNSA. The V and J ends lost 5 bases and 0 bases respectively, with 17 bases between them. The CDR3 has 16 amino acids. DNA of the CDR3: TGTGCCAGCAGCCGCCAACAGGGACTCAGCTCCTACGAGCAGTACTTC. Protein: CASSRQQGLSSYEQYF.